Presented here are 22 T cell receptor beta chains from one specimen sequenced in a study of T cell clones after liver transplantation. The data were produced by immunoSEQ multiplex PCR, yet TCRdb's version contains in-frame clones alone and is incomplete. The sample shows 55,000 to 75,000 clones, around 93% of them seen only once. The specimen comprised CD4+ T cells from blood, sampled around 25 months after liver transplant. The receptors stem from a human patient who received a liver transplant. Some T cells could come from the graft donor.

The chain has TRBV19 and TRBJ1-4; TRBD1 agrees at 7 bases. With 7 bases clipped from V and 5 bases from J, the junction kept 10 bases outside the gene matches. CDR3 length: 15 residues. Germline assignment: CDR1 LNHDA and CDR2 SQIVND (reference sequence). CDR3 sequence: CASTRLTGSNEKLFF. The CDR3 nucleotides read TGTGCCAGTACTCGCTTGACAGGGTCAAATGAAAAACTGTTTTTT.

The rearrangement uses TRBV27 and TRBJ1-2, with 10 nucleotides matching TRBD1. The CDR3 runs to 13 residues. V shed 6 bases and J 7 bases; nucleotides not matched to a gene: 5. Germline CDR1 is MNHEY and CDR2 is SMNVEV (reference sequence). The CDR3 sequence is CASRGQGISGYTF. The CDR3 DNA reads as TGTGCCAGCAGGGGACAGGGGATAAGTGGCTACACCTTC.

The chain combines TRBV2 with TRBJ1-1; D gene ambiguous. Trimming left V 7 bases short and J 1 base short, with 10 bases between. The germline V gene encodes CDR1 SNHLY and CDR2 FYNNEI. This CDR3 has 13 residues. The CDR3 DNA is TGTGCCAGCACGCAGGATTCGAACACTGAAGCTTTCTTT. Residues: CASTQDSNTEAFF.

V is TRBV5-1 and J is TRBJ2-1; 9 bases are a match to TRBD1. This CDR3 comprises 13 residues. The V and J ends lost 6 bases and 6 bases, in that order; junction bases with no gene match: 4. Germline CDR1 reads SGHRS; CDR2 reads YFSETQ. Here the CDR3 DNA reads TGCGCCAGCAATTTACAGGGGGCCAATGAGCAGTTCTTC. Amino acid sequence: CASNLQGANEQFF.

This rearrangement joins TRBV7-6 to TRBJ1-2, with 9 nucleotides matching TRBD1. The CDR3 is made up of 16 amino acids. Germline CDR1 is SGHVS and CDR2 is FNYEAQ. Unmatched junction bases numbered 9, after V lost 1 base and J lost 6 bases. For the CDR3, the DNA is TGTGCCAGCAGCTTAGACACAGGGGGCCCTATGCATGGCTACACCTTC. This translates into CASSLDTGGPMHGYTF.

For the CDR3, the DNA is TGTGCCAGCAGTTTTATCAGGGCGGGGCTTGACTCCTACAATGAGCAGTTCTTC. Translating gives CASSFIRAGLDSYNEQFF. The chain is built from TRBV27 and TRBJ2-1, with D possibly matching TRBD2 (6 bases). Germline values: CDR1 MNHEY, CDR2 SMNVEV (reference sequence). V was clipped by 3 bases and J by 0 bases, with 18 bases between them. The CDR3 contains 18 residues.

This chain uses TRBV5-5 with TRBJ2-1; 11 bases agree with TRBD2. With V trimmed by 4 bases and J by 8 bases, 5 bases remained unmatched. The CDR3 contains 14 residues. Germline CDR1 SGHKS, CDR2 YYEKEE (reference sequence). CDR3 residues: CASSRSGRDDEQFF. The CDR3 region has the DNA TGTGCCAGCAGCCGTAGCGGGAGGGATGATGAGCAGTTCTTC.

The chain employs TRBV5-1 and TRBJ2-1; weak D call: TRBD2 (6 bases). V lost 1 base to trimming and J lost 2 bases, with 10 bases between them. This CDR3 is built from 15 residues. The germline V gene has CDR1 SGHRS and CDR2 YFSETQ. CDR3 bases: TGCGCCAGCAGCTTGCTAGGGACTCCCTACAATGAGCAGTTCTTC. It specifies CASSLLGTPYNEQFF.

The chain couples TRBV5-1 to TRBJ2-1; 14 nucleotides line up with TRBD2. V shed 3 bases, J shed 4 bases, and the junction held 9 bases outside the gene matches. The CDR3 spans 18 residues. Germline V gene data show CDR1 as SGHRS and CDR2 as YFSETQ. For the CDR3, the DNA is TGCGCCAGCAGCTCCTCGACTAGCGGGAGGGTTCTTTACAATGAGCAGTTCTTC. Translation: CASSSSTSGRVLYNEQFF.

The chain uses TRBV5-1 and TRBJ2-7, with 8 bases matching TRBD2. The germline V gene encodes CDR1 SGHRS and CDR2 YFSETQ. The ends lost 1 base at V and 1 base at J; junction bases unmatched: 4. This CDR3 region has 15 residues. The CDR3 DNA reads TGCGCCAGCAGCTTGCAAGCGGGAGAATCCTACGAGCAGTACTTC. It specifies CASSLQAGESYEQYF.

V is TRBV23-1 and J is TRBJ2-7, with 11 positions matching TRBD2. TRBV23-1 is designated an ORF whose function remains uncertain. With 0 bases clipped from V and 7 bases from J, the junction kept 8 bases outside the gene matches. The CDR3 extends over 16 amino acids. The CDR3 spells CASSQSNGTSGPEQYF. The CDR3 region has the DNA TGCGCCAGCAGTCAATCGAACGGGACTAGCGGCCCAGAGCAGTACTTC.

V usage is TRBV4-3 and J usage is TRBJ2-1, with 7 bases aligning to TRBD2. The germline V gene encodes CDR1 LGHNA and CDR2 YSLEER. J was trimmed by 7 bases and V by 1 base; bases with no gene match: 10. CDR3 length: 16 amino acids. The CDR3 DNA reads TGCGCCAGCAGCCAAGGACTAGCCAATATGGGGAATGAGCAGTTCTTC. Translation gives CASSQGLANMGNEQFF.

The chain combines TRBV11-1 with TRBJ2-5; TRBD2 aligns across 9 bases. V was pared by 3 bases and J by 5 bases, with 7 bases of the junction left unmatched. Germline CDR1 SGHAT, CDR2 FQDESV (reference sequence). The CDR3 has 15 residues. The CDR3 is CASSLGGRARETQYF. In DNA, the CDR3 is TGTGCCAGCAGCTTGGGCGGGAGGGCCCGGGAGACCCAGTACTTC.

V gene TRBV7-2 combines with J gene TRBJ2-5; 10 positions agree with TRBD2. The CDR3 has 15 residues. V was clipped by 5 bases and J by 9 bases; unmatched bases: 12. CDR1 and CDR2 from the germline V gene are SGHTA and FQGNSA. CDR3 DNA: TGTGCCAGCAGCCCCACGAGGACTAGCGGCACTTCCCAGTACTTC. It yields the protein CASSPTRTSGTSQYF. The full variable domain, completed using reference TRBV7-2 and TRBJ2-5, is GAGVSQSPSNKVTEKGKDVELRCDPISGHTALYWYRQSLGQGLEFLIYFQGNSAPDKSGLPSDRFSAERTGGSVSTLTIQRTQQEDSAVYLCASSPTRTSGTSQYFGPGTRLLVL.

The chain combines TRBV2 with TRBJ2-1; TRBD1 matches 7 bases. The J segment lost 8 bases and the V segment lost 5 bases, leaving 3 bases of the junction unmatched. This CDR3 contains 12 residues. CDR1 is SNHLY and CDR2 is FYNNEI in the germline V gene. The CDR3: CASSPTGDEQFF. The CDR3 DNA reads as TGTGCCAGCAGTCCTACAGGGGATGAGCAGTTCTTC.

This chain uses TRBV12-5 with TRBJ1-5, with D tentatively TRBD1 (6 bases). CDR1 is LGHNT and CDR2 is FRNRAP in the germline V gene. Between the trimmed V and J ends, which lost 6 bases and 7 bases, there was a span of 19 bases. The CDR3 contains 15 residues. Written as DNA, the CDR3 is TGTGCTAGTGGGCCCGGGACACACACATCCCAGCCCCAGCATTTT. This translates into CASGPGTHTSQPQHF.

J is TRBJ1-4 and V is TRBV19; D not resolved. Trimming shortened V by 5 bases and J by 7 bases, and 14 bases separated the two germline ends. The CDR3 length is 14 residues. CDR1 is LNHDA and CDR2 is SQIVND in the germline V gene (reference sequence). CDR3 coding DNA: TGTGCCAGTAGTTTTGGACGGATTAGTGAAAAACTGTTTTTT. Protein sequence: CASSFGRISEKLFF. The full variable domain, in which reference TRBV19 and TRBJ1-4 provide the parts outside the CDR3, is DGGITQSPKYLFRKEGQNVTLSCEQNLNHDAMYWYRQDPGQGLRLIYYSQIVNDFQKGDIAEGYSVSREKKESFPLTVTSAQKNPTAFYLCASSFGRISEKLFFGSGTQLSVL.

The V and J genes are TRBV19 and TRBJ2-2; tentatively, D is TRBD2 (5 bases). The CDR3 is 15 residues long. V was cut by 5 bases and J by 2 bases, with 12 bases left in between. Germline CDR1 is LNHDA and CDR2 is SQIVND (reference sequence). Here the CDR3 DNA reads TGTGCCAGTAGTTACCCGGGGATCAACACCGGGGAGCTGTTTTTT. Its translation: CASSYPGINTGELFF. Full variable domain (outside the CDR3, taken from reference TRBV19 and TRBJ2-2): DGGITQSPKYLFRKEGQNVTLSCEQNLNHDAMYWYRQDPGQGLRLIYYSQIVNDFQKGDIAEGYSVSREKKESFPLTVTSAQKNPTAFYLCASSYPGINTGELFFGEGSRLTVL.

The sample holds a few counts of this clone. This chain uses TRBV19 with TRBJ1-2; no reliable D call. Between the trimmed V and J ends, which lost 7 bases and 6 bases, there was a span of 15 bases. Per germline, CDR1 LNHDA and CDR2 SQIVND (reference sequence). The CDR3 extends over 13 amino acids. The CDR3 DNA reads as TGTGCCAGTACCGAGCGCACCGTGGATGGCTACACCTTC. It specifies CASTERTVDGYTF.

This chain connects TRBV19 to TRBJ1-1, with D unclear. The CDR3 is 13 amino acids. Trimming removed 3 bases from V and 4 bases from J, with 9 bases in between. Germline CDR1 reads LNHDA; CDR2 reads SQIVND (reference sequence). The CDR3 spells CASSIEGGTEAFF. In DNA, the CDR3 is TGTGCCAGTAGTATCGAGGGCGGCACTGAAGCTTTCTTT. The variable domain in full, completed from reference TRBV19 and TRBJ1-1, reads DGGITQSPKYLFRKEGQNVTLSCEQNLNHDAMYWYRQDPGQGLRLIYYSQIVNDFQKGDIAEGYSVSREKKESFPLTVTSAQKNPTAFYLCASSIEGGTEAFFGQGTRLTVV.

The V gene is TRBV19, the J gene TRBJ2-7; D uncertain. Trimming left V 3 bases short and J 2 bases short, with 8 bases between. Germline CDR1 is LNHDA and CDR2 is SQIVND (reference sequence). CDR3 length: 13 amino acids. CDR3 DNA sequence: TGTGCCAGTAGTATTGCAGGACCCTACGAGCAGTACTTC. Protein sequence: CASSIAGPYEQYF.

This chain connects TRBV29-1 to TRBJ2-5; perhaps TRBD1 as D (6 bases). Germline V gene sequence: CDR1 SQVTM, CDR2 ANQGSEA. V lost 4 bases, J lost 5 bases, and 11 bases lay in between. There are 12 residues in the CDR3. The CDR3 region has the DNA TGCAGCGTTGTCGCCACAGGGGAGACCCAGTACTTC. Protein sequence: CSVVATGETQYF.